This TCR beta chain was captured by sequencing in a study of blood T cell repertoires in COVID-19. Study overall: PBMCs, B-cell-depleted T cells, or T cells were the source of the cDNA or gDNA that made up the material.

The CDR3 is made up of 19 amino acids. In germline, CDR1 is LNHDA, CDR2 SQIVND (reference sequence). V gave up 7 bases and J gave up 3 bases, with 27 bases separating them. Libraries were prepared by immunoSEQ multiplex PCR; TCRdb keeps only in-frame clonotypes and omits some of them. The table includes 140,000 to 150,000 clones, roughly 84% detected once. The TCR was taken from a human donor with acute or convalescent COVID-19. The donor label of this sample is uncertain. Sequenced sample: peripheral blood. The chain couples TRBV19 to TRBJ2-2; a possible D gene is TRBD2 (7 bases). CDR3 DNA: TGTGCCAGTAAACCACAGGGAACCGGGTGGGAGGGGGACACCGGGGAGCTGTTTTTT. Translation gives CASKPQGTGWEGDTGELFF.